This TCR beta chain came from a study of monozygotic twins with inflammatory bowel disease. Points from the study as a whole: Repertoire likeness was no different across concordant and discordant twins, perhaps owing to restricted power.

Points on this clonotype: Its antigen is currently unknown.

No DNA is given; TCRdb re-called the 5' RACE reads and lists each CDR3 protein once. Its table records roughly 150,000 distinct CDR3 sequences. The receptor was isolated from a human donor with ulcerative colitis or Crohn's disease, or a healthy co-twin of an affected twin (not recorded which). Source material: blood.

The CDR3 loop is CASSLGGLVGTDTQYF. This rearrangement joins TRBV27 to TRBJ2-3; TCRdb reports TRBD2, a call that lacks DNA to check it against. Per germline, CDR1 MNHEY and CDR2 SMNVEV (reference sequence). CDR3 length: 16 residues.